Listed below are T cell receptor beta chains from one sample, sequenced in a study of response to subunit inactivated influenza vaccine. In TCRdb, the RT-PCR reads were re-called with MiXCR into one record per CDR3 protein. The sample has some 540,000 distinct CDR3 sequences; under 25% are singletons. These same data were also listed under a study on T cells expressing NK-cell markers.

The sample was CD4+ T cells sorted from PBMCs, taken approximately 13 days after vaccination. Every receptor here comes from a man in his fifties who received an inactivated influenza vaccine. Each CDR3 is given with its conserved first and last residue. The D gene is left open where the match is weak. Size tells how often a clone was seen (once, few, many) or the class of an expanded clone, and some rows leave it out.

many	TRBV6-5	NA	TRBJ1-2	TGTGCCAGTGCGGACAAACCCTATGGCTACACCTTC	CASADKPYGYTF
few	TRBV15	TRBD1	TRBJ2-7	TGTGCCACCAGCAGAGTTCCTACAGGGGGCTACGAGCAGTACTTC	CATSRVPTGGYEQYF
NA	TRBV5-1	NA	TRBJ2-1	TGCGCCAGCAGCTTGCCGCGGACTTCAACGACCGATGAGCAGTTCTTC	CASSLPRTSTTDEQFF
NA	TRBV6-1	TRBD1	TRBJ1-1	TGTGCCAGCACCGGGACAGGGGGCACTGAAGCTTTCTTT	CASTGTGGTEAFF
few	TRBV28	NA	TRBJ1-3	TGTGCCAGCATGGAGTGGTCGGGCAGGGAGGGAAACACCATATATTTT	CASMEWSGREGNTIYF
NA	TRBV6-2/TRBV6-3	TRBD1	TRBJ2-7	TGTGCCAGCAGTTTGACGACAGGGTCCCCCTACGAGCAGTACTTC	CASSLTTGSPYEQYF
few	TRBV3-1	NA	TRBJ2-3	TGTGCCAGCAGGTCTCAGTCTAGTGAGCAGTATTTT	CASRSQSSEQYF
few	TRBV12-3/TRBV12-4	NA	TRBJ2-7	TGTGCCAGCAGTTTACGGCGGGGTAACGAGCAGTACTTC	CASSLRRGNEQYF
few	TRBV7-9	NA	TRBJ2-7	TGTGCCAGCAGCTTAAGGGTGGGAACCTACGAGCAGTACTTC	CASSLRVGTYEQYF
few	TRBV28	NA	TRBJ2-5	TGTGCCAGCAGTTTTCGACACCTTCAAGAGACCCAGTACTTC	CASSFRHLQETQYF
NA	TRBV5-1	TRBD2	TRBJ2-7	TGCGCCAGCAGCTTACTAGCGGGGGCCACCTACGAGCAGTACTTC	CASSLLAGATYEQYF
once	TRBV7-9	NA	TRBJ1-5	TGTGCCAGCAGCAGGGACTCACTGCCGAATCAGCCCCAGCATTTT	CASSRDSLPNQPQHF
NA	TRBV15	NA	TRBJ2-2	TGTGCCACCAGCAGAGATAGGTGGGGCGGGGAGCTGTTTTTT	CATSRDRWGGELFF
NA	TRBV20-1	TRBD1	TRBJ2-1	TGCAGTGCCCAAGACAGGGGGCCGGACAATGAGCAGTTCTTC	CSAQDRGPDNEQFF
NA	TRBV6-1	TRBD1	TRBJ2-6	TGTGCCAGCAGTGAGACAGGGTGGTCTGGGGCCAACGTCCTGACTTTC	CASSETGWSGANVLTF
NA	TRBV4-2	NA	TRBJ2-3	TGTGCCAGCAGCTATAGGAGCGGGAGCACAGATACGCAGTATTTT	CASSYRSGSTDTQYF
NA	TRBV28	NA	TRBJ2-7	TGTGCCAGCAGTTGGGCAGTCTACGAGCAGTACTTC	CASSWAVYEQYF
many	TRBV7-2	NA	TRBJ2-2	TGTGCCAGCAGCCCCGCCCCCTCCACCGGGGAGCTGTTTTTT	CASSPAPSTGELFF
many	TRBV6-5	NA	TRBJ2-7	TGTGCCAGCAGTTCCCCGACAGTCATTGGGACCTACGAGCAGTACTTC	CASSSPTVIGTYEQYF
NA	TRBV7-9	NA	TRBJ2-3	TGTGCCAGCAGCTTAGCCGAGGTTCTTCGCACAGATACGCAGTATTTT	CASSLAEVLRTDTQYF
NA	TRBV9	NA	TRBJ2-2	TGTGCCAGCAGGTCCAGCGGAGGGAACACCGGGGAGCTGTTTTTT	CASRSSGGNTGELFF
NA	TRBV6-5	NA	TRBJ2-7	TGTGCCAGCAGTTCGGAACTGACCTACGAGCAGTACTTC	CASSSELTYEQYF
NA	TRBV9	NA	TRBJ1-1	TGTGCCAGCAGCGCGGAGGTAACAACTGAAGCTTTCTTT	CASSAEVTTEAFF
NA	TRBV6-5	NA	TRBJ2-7	TGTGCCAGCAGCTACGGGTCTGGGTCCTACGAGCAGTACTTC	CASSYGSGSYEQYF
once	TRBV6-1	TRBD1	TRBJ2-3	TGTGCCAGCAGTCGACGCCTGGGACAGCGCACAGATACGCAGTATTTT	CASSRRLGQRTDTQYF
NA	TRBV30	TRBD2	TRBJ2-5	TGTGCCTGGGGTCCGGGGGGGCTGCAAGAGACCCAGTACTTC	CAWGPGGLQETQYF
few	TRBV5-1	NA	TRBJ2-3	TGCGCCAGCAGCTTTTCTGGTAGGGCGGCAGATACGCAGTATTTT	CASSFSGRAADTQYF
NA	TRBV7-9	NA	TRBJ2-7	TGTGCCAGCAGCTTATTTATTAGGGCCCCCTACGAGCAGTACTTC	CASSLFIRAPYEQYF
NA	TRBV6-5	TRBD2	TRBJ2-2	TGTGCCAGCAGTTATAGGAGACTAGCGACCAACACCGGGGAGCTGTTTTTT	CASSYRRLATNTGELFF
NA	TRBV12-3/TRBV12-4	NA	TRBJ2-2	TGTGCCAGCAGCCTTCAAAGGGCCGGGGAGCTGTTTTTT	CASSLQRAGELFF
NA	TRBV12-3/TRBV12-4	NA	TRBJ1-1	TGTGCCAGCAGTACCGACGGAGCGAACACTGAAGCTTTCTTT	CASSTDGANTEAFF
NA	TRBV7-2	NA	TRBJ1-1	TGTGCCAGCAGCTTAGGACCGGACACTGAAGCTTTCTTT	CASSLGPDTEAFF
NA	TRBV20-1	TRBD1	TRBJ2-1	TGCAGTGCTAGGGACAGGAGCCTTCACAATGAGCAGTTCTTC	CSARDRSLHNEQFF
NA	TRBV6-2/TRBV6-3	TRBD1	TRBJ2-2	TGTGCCAGCAGGACAACAGGGGAAAAGAACACCGGGGAGCTGTTTTTT	CASRTTGEKNTGELFF
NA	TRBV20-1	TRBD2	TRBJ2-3	TGCAGTGCGAAACGAGGCGGGAGCCCAGATACGCAGTATTTT	CSAKRGGSPDTQYF
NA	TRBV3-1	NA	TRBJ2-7	TGTGCCAGCGGCCAAGATCAGGGGGGACCGTTTTTCGAGCAGTACTTC	CASGQDQGGPFFEQYF
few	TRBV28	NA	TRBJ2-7	TGTGCCAGCAGTGGGGACGGAGTCTCCTACGAGCAGTACTTC	CASSGDGVSYEQYF
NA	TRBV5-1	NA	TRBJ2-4	TGCGCCATCTCAACTCGGGACGTAGGGGACTCCCCCCTAGCCAAAAACATTCAGTACTTC	CAISTRDVGDSPLAKNIQYF
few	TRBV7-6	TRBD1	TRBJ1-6	TGTGCCAGCAGCCCTCAAGCAGGGGGGAATTCACCCCTCCACTTT	CASSPQAGGNSPLHF
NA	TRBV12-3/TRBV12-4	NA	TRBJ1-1	TGTGCCAGCAGCCGGGGCCCGCGGGACACTGAAGCTTTCTTT	CASSRGPRDTEAFF
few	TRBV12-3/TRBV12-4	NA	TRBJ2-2	TGTGCCAGCAGGACCGGGACTGTGAACACCGGGGAGCTGTTTTTT	CASRTGTVNTGELFF
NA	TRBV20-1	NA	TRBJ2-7	TGCAGTGCTAGAGACCCCGGGTTTCAACCCAACGAGCAGTACTTC	CSARDPGFQPNEQYF
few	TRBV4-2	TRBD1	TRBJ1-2	TGTGCCAGCAGCCAAGACCGGGACAGGGGGCGCGATTATGGCTACACCTTC	CASSQDRDRGRDYGYTF
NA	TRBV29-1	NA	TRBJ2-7	TGCAGCGTAGCCAGGGGGGAGGAGCAGTACTTC	CSVARGEEQYF
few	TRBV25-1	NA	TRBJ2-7	TGTGCCAGCAGTGGGTGGCAGGGCAATTACGAGCAGTACTTC	CASSGWQGNYEQYF